This paragraph covers one T cell receptor (beta chain) sequence. Clones were sequenced by immunoSEQ multiplex PCR, and TCRdb holds only the in-frame ones, with some missing. The sample includes some 100,000 clones, around 89% of them seen just once. Both about-4-week and about-12-week second-dose recipients were combined. The germline V gene encodes CDR1 SGHKS and CDR2 YYEKEE (reference sequence). V trimming: 0 bases; J trimming: 2 bases; junction bases outside the gene matches: 6. This CDR3 comprises 16 residues. The data stem from a study of T cell responses to AZD1222 COVID-19 vaccine. The source is an adult who received the AZD1222 COVID-19 vaccine. The chain employs TRBV5-5 and TRBJ1-2; TRBD1 matches at 8 bases. Sequenced here: peripheral blood, sampled 28 days after the second AZD1222 dose. As DNA, the CDR3 is TGTGCCAGCAGCTTGGTAGGGGACAGGATCAACTATGGCTACACCTTC. Protein: CASSLVGDRINYGYTF.